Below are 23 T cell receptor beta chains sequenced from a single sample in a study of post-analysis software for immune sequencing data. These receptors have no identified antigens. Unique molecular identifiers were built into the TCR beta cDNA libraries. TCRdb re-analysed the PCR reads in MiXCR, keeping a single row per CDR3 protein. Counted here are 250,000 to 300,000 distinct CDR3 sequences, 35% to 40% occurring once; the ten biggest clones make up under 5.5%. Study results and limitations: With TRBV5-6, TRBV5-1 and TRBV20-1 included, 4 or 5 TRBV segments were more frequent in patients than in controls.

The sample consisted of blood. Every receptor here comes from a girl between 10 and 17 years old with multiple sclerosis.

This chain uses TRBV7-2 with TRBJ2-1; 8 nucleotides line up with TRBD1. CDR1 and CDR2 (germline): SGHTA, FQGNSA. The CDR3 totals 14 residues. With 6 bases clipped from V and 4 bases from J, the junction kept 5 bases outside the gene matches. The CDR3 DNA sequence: TGTGCCAGCAGTTACAGGGGGACGTACAATGAGCAGTTCTTC. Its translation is CASSYRGTYNEQFF. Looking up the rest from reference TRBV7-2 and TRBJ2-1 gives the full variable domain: GAGVSQSPSNKVTEKGKDVELRCDPISGHTALYWYRQSLGQGLEFLIYFQGNSAPDKSGLPSDRFSAERTGGSVSTLTIQRTQQEDSAVYLCASSYRGTYNEQFFGPGTRLTVL.

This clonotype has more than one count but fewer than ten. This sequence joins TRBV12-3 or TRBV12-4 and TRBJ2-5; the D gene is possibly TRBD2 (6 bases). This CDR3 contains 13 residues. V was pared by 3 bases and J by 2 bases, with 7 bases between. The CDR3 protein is CASSFGTQETQYF. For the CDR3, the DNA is TGTGCCAGCAGTTTCGGGACTCAAGAGACCCAGTACTTC.

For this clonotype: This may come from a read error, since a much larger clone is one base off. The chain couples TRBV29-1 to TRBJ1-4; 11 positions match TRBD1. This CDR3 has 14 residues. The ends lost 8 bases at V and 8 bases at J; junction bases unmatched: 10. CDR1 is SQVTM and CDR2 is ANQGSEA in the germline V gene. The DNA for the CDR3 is TGCAGCATTCGAAGGACAGGGGGCAAGGAAAAACTGTTTTTT. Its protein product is CSIRRTGGKEKLFF. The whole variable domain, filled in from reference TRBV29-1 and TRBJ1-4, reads SAVISQKPSRDICQRGTSLTIQCQVDSQVTMMFWYRQQPGQSLTLIATANQGSEATYESGFVIDKFPISRPNLTFSTLTVSNMSPEDSSIYLCSIRRTGGKEKLFFGSGTQLSVL.

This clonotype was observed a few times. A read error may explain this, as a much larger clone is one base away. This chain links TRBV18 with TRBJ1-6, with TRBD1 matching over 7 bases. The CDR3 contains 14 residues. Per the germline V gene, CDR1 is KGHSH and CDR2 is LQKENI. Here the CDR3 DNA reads TGTGCCAGCCCACCAAAGGGGGCTAATTCACCCCTCCACTTT. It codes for CASPPKGANSPLHF.

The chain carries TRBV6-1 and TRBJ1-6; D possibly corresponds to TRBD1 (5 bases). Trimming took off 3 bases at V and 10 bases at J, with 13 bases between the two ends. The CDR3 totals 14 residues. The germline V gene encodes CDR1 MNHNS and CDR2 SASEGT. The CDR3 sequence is CASSEWQGGSPLHF. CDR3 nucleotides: TGTGCCAGCAGTGAGTGGCAGGGCGGCTCACCCCTCCACTTT.

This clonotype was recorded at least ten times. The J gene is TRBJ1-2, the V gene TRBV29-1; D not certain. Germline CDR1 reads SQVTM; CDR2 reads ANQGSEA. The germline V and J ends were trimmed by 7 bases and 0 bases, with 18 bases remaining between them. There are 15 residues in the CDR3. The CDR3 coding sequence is TGCAGCGGTTCATCCTCCGCCACGGCTAACTATGGCTACACCTTC. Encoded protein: CSGSSSATANYGYTF.

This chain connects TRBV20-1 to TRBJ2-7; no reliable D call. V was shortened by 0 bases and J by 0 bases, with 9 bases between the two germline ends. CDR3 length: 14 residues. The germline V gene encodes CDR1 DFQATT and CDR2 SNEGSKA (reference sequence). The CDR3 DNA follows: TGCAGTGCTAGAGATCTAAGGAGCTCCTACGAGCAGTACTTC. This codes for CSARDLRSSYEQYF.

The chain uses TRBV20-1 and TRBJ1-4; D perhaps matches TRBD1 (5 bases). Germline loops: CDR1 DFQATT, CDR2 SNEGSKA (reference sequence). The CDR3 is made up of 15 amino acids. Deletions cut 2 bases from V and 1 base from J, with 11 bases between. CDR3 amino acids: CSARSRDRTNEKLFF. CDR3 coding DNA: TGCAGTGCTAGATCTAGAGACAGAACTAATGAAAAACTGTTTTTT.

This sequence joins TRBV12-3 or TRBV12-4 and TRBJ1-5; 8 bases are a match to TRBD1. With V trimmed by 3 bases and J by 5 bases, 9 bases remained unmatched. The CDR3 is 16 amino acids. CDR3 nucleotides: TGTGCCAGCAGTTTCTGGACAGGGCTATTTTATCAGCCCCAGCATTTT. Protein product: CASSFWTGLFYQPQHF.

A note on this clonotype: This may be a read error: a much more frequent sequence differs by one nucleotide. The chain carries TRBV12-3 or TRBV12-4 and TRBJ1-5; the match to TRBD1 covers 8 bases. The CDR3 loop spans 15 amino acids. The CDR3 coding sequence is TGTGCCGGCAGGTGGGGACAGGTACCGAATCAGCCCCAGCATTTT. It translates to CAGRWGQVPNQPQHF.

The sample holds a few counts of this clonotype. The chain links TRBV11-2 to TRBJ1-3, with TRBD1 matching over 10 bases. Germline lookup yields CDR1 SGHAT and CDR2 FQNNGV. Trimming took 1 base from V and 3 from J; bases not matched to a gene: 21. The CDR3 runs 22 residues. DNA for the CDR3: TGTGCCAGCAGCTTAGTTATCTCATATCCGGGACAGGGGACCTTACTTGGAAACACCATATATTTT. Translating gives CASSLVISYPGQGTLLGNTIYF.

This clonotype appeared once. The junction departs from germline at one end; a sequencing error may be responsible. CDR3 in DNA: TGCGCCAGCAGCGGGAGCGGGAGTGGGTCTGGGTTCACAGATGCGCAGTATTTT. Its protein is CASSGSGSGSGFTDAQYF. This chain uses TRBV5-1 with TRBJ2-3, with 8 bases aligning to TRBD2. This CDR3 is built from 18 residues. Germline V lookup: CDR1 SGHRS, CDR2 YFSETQ.

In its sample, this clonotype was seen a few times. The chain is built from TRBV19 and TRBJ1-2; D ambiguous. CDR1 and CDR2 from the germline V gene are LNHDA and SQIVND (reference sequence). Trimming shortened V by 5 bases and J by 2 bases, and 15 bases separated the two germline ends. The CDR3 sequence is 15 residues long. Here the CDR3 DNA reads TGTGCCAGTAGTGCCCCCGGGGAGGGAAACTATGGCTACACCTTC. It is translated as CASSAPGEGNYGYTF.

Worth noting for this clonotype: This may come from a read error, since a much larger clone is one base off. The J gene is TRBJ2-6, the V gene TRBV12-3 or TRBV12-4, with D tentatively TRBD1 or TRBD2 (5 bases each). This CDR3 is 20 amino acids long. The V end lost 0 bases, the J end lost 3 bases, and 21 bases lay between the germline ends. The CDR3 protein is CASSLALQAGTIFGANVLTF. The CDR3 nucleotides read TGTGCCAGCAGTTTAGCGCTTCAGGCAGGGACCATCTTTGGGGCCAACGTCCTGACTTTC.

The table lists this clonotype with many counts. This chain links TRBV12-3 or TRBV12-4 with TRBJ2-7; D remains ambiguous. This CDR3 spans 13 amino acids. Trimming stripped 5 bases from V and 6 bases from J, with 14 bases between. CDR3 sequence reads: CASSLQVAGEQYF. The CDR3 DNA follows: TGTGCCAGCAGTCTACAAGTAGCAGGCGAGCAGTACTTC.

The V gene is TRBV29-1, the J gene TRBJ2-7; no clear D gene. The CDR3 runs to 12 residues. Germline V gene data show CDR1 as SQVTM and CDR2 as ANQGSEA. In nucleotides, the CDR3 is TGCAGATTGGAAGGGCTCTCCTACGAGCAGTACTTC. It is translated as CRLEGLSYEQYF.

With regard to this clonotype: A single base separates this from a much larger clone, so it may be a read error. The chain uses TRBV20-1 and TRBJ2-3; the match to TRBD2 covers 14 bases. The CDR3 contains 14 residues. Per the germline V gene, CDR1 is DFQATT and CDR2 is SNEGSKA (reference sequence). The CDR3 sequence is CSDRGTSGRDTQYF. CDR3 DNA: TGCAGTGATAGAGGGACTAGCGGGAGAGATACGCAGTATTTT.

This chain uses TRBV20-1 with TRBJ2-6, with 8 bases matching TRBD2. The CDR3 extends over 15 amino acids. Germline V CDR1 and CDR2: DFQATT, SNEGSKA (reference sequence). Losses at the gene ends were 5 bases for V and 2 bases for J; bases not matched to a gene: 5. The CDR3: CSAARGGPGANVLTF. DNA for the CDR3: TGCAGTGCTGCCCGGGGGGGCCCTGGGGCCAACGTCCTGACTTTC.

DNA of the CDR3: TGTGCCAGCAGCTTCGGGGACAGGGGGTCCAAAAACATTCAGTACTTC. This gives the protein CASSFGDRGSKNIQYF. V gene TRBV7-9 combines with J gene TRBJ2-4; 11 positions match TRBD1. CDR1 is SEHNR, CDR2 FQNEAQ, per germline (reference sequence). This CDR3 is 16 amino acids long. The trim removed 3 bases at V and 2 bases at J, leaving 3 bases unmatched.

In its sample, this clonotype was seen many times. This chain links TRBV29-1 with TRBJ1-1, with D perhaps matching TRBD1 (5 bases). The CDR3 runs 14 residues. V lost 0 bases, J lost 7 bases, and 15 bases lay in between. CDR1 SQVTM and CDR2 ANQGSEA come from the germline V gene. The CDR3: CSVEDSRGGGEAFF. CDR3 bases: TGCAGCGTTGAAGATTCTAGGGGAGGAGGTGAAGCTTTCTTT.

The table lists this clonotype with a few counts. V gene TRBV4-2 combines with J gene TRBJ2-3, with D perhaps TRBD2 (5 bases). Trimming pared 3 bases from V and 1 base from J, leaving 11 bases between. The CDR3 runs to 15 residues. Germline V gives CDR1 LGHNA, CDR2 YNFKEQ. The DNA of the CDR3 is TGTGCCAGCAGCCAGAGGGCCCAAGGCACAGATACGCAGTATTTT. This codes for CASSQRAQGTDTQYF.

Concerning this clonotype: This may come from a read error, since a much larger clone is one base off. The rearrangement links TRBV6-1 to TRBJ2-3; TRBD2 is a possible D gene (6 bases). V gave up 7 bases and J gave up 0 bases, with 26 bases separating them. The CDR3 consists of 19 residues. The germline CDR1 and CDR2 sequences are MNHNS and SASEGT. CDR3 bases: TGTGCCAGCACCCAGGAAGCATTCGGGGGTTTCCCTAGCACAGATACGCAGTATTTT. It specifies CASTQEAFGGFPSTDTQYF.

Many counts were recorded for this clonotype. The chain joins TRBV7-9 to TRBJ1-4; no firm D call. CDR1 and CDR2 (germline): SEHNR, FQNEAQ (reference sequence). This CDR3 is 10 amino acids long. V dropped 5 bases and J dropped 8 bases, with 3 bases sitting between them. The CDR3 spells CASSGEKLFF. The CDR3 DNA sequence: TGTGCCAGCAGCGGAGAAAAACTGTTTTTT.